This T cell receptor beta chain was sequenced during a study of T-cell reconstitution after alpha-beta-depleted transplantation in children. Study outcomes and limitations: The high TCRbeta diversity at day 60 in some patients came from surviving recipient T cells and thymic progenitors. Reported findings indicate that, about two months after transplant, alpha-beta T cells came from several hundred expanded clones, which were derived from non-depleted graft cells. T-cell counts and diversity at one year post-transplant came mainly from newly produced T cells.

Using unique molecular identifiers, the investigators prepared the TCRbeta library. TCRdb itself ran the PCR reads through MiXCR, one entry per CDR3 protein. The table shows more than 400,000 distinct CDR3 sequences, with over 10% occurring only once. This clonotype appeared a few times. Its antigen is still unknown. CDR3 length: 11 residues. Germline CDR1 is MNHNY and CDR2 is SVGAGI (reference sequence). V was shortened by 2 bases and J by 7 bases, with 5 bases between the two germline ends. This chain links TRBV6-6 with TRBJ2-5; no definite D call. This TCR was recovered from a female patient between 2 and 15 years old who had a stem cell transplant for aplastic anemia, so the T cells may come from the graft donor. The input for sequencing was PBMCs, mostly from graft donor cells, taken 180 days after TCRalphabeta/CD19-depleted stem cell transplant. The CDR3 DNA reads TGTGCCAGCAGTTACAGTAGGACCCAGTACTTC. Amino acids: CASSYSRTQYF.